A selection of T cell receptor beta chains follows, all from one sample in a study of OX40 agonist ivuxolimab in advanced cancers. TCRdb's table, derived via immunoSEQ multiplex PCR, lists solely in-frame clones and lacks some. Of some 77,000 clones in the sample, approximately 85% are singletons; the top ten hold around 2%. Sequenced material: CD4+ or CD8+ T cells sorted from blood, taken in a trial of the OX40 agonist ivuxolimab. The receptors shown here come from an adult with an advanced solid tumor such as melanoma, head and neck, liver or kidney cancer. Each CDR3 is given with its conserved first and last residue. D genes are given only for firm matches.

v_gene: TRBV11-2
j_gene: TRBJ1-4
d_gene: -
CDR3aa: CASSLDRREKLFF

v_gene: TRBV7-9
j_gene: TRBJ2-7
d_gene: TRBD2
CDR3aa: CASSLRASGPWMGYEQYF

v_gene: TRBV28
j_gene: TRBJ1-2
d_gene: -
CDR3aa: CASSSTGREGGYTF

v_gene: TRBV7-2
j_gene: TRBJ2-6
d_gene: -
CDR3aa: CASSLWRGLLSGANVLTF

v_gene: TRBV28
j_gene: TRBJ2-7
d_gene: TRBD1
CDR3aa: CASSFNDRAEQYF

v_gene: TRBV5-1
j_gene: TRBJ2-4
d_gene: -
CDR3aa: CASSFLGENIQYF

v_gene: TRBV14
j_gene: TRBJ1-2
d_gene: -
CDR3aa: CASSQDPAASYGYTF

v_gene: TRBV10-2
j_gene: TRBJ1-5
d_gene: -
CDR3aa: CASSESANYQPQHF

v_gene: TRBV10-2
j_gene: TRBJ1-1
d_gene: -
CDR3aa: CASIGGNTEAFF

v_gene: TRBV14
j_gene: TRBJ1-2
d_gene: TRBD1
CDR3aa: CASSQETGFGDYTF

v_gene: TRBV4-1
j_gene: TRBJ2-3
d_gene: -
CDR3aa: CASSLGTMNTDTQYF

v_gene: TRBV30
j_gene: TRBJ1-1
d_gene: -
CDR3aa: CAWSLDTSNTEAFF

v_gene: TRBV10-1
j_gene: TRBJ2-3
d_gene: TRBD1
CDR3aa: CASNPGQGPDTQYF

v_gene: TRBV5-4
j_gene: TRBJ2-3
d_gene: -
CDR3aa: CASIPRGGQGDTQYF

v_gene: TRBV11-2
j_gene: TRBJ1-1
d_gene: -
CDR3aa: CASSPPGQRGTEAFF

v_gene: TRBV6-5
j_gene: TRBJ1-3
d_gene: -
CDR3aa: CASSYSKQLSGNTIYF

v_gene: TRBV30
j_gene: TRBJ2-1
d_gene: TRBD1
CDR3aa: CASKGQGYNEQFF

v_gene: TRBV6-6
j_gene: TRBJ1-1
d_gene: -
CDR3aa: CATWTGNTEAFF

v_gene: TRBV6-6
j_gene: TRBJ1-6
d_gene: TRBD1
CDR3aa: CASSYVSGQGPSPLHF

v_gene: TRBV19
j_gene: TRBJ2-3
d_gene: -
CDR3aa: CASSIMGSTDTQYF

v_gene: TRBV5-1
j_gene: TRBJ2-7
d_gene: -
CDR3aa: CASGGGYDEQYF

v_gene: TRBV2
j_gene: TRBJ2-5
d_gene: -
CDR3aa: CASSVRAQETQYF

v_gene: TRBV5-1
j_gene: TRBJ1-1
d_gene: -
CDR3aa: CASTFGENTEAFF

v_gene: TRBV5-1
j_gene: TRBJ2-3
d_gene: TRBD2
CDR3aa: CASTSFWAGAPDTQYF

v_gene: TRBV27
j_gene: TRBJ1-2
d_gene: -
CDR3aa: CASREGKDGYTF

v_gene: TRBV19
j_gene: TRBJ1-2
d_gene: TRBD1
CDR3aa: CATSRTGARDGYTF

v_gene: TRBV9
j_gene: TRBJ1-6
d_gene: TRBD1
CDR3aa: CASSVGQVNSPLHF

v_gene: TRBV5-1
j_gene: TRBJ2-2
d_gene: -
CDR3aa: CASSLGGNTGELFF

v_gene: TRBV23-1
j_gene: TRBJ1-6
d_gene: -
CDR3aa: CASIKDRKRNNSPLHF

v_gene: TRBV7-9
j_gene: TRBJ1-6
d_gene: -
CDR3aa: CASSLPDHSPLHF

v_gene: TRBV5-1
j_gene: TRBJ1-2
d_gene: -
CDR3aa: CASSLDTGSRNGYTF

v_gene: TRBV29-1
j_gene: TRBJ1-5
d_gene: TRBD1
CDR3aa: CSVGGQGGNQPQHF

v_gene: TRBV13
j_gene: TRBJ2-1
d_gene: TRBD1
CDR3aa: CASSLRGTGTNEQFF

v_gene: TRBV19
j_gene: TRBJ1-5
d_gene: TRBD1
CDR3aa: CASSPRGPNQPQHF

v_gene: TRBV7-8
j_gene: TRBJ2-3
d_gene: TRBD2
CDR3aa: CASSPGPSGRDTQYF

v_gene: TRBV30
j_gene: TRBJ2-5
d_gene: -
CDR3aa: CAWSGEAGWKTQYF

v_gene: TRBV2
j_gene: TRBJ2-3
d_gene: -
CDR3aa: CASIKQSTDTQYF

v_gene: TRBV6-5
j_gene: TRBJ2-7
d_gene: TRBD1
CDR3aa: CASSSPGQGHDEQYF

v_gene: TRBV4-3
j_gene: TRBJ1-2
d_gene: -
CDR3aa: CASSQGPTGAYGYTF

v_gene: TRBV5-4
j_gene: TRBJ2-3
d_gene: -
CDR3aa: CASSLSKGGTDTQYF

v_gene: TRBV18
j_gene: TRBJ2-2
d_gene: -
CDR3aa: CASSPRGSPEGTGELFF

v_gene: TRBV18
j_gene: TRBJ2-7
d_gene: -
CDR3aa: CASSLSTGEQYF